Reported below is one T cell receptor beta chain. Which antigen it targets is not known. No much larger clonotype is one base removed from it; base qualities were not supplied. The record originates from a study of T cell changes during pregnancy in multiple sclerosis (dated 2019 in TCRdb). At the level of the whole study: Changes in the T cell repertoire over the course of pregnancy were examined in this study in women with multiple sclerosis.

The library was obtained by the immunoSEQ multiplex PCR assay. As stored in TCRdb, this immuneACCESS dataset retains in-frame rearrangements with V and J assigned. A fraction of the clones does not appear; measured against another copy, unresolved V genes explain less than half of the discrepancy, and the remainder lacks a known reason. This sample holds 50,000 or so clones; over 75% were observed only once. Together, the top ten hold around 7.9% of the sample. V is shortened by 4 bases, J by 0 bases, and the region joining them spans 5 bases. Based on the germline V gene (reference sequence), the CDR1 and CDR2 sequences are MNHEY and SMNVEV. The CDR3, from cysteine to phenylalanine, totals 13 residues. Of the read, only the CDR3 DNA is kept; its 39 bases are in frame from base 1.

The TCR was taken from a female donor with multiple sclerosis, enrolled in a pregnancy study. The rearranged segments are TRBV27 and TRBJ2-3, with an unclear D gene assignment. Source: CD8+ T cells from peripheral blood mononuclear cells, taken in the second trimester of pregnancy. The CDR3 reads CASSSVSTDTQYF. The DNA reads TGTGCCAGCAGTTCCGTGAGCACAGATACGCAGTATTTT.